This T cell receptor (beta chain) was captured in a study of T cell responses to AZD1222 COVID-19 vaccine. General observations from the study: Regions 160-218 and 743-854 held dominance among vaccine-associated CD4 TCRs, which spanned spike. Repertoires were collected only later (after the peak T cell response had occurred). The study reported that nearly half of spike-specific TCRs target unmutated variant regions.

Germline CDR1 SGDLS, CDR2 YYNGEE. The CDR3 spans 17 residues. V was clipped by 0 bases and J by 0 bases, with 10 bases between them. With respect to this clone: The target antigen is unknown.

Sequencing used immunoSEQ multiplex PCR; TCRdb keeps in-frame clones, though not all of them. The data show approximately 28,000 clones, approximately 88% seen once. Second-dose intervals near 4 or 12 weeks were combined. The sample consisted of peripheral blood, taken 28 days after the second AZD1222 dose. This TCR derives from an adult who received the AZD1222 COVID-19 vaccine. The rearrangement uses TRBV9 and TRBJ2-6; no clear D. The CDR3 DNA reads TGTGCCAGCAGCGTAGATTTAGGACCCTCTGGGGCCAACGTCCTGACTTTC. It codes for CASSVDLGPSGANVLTF.